One sample yielded the 32 T cell receptor beta chains listed below, sequenced in a study of T cells after posttransplantation cyclophosphamide. Assay: immunoSEQ multiplex PCR; the TCRdb copy retains only in-frame clones and omits some. This sample has 40,000 to 60,000 clones and no singletons, with about 2.2% in the ten largest. Sample: PBMCs. The receptors were gathered from a man between 40 and 49 years old in good health, CMV-negative, and a related stem cell transplant donor.

At least ten counts were recorded for this clone. CDR3 residues: CASSLNPANEKLFF. The CDR3, as DNA: TGTGCCAGCAGTTTGAACCCAGCTAATGAAAAACTGTTTTTT. The rearrangement uses TRBV28 and TRBJ1-4; D not resolved. This CDR3 is 14 amino acids long. V was clipped by 3 bases and J by 3 bases, with 8 bases between them. Germline V gives CDR1 MDHEN, CDR2 SYDVKM. Full variable domain (rest looked up from reference TRBV28 and TRBJ1-4): DVKVTQSSRYLVKRTGEKVFLECVQDMDHENMFWYRQDPGLGLRLIYFSYDVKMKEKGDIPEGYSVSREKKERFSLILESASTNQTSMYLCASSLNPANEKLFFGSGTQLSVL.

At least ten counts were recorded for this clone. This sequence joins TRBV15 and TRBJ1-2, with TRBD1 as a possible D gene (6 bases). The CDR3 totals 15 residues. V was cut by 1 base and J by 4 bases, with 13 bases left in between. CDR1 and CDR2 from the germline V gene are LNHNV and YYDKDF (reference sequence). The chain's CDR3 is CATSRVDRSGYGYTF. For the CDR3, the DNA is TGTGCCACCAGCAGAGTGGACAGATCAGGCTATGGCTACACCTTC. Based on the CDR3 plus reference TRBV15 and TRBJ1-2, the full variable domain is DAMVIQNPRYQVTQFGKPVTLSCSQTLNHNVMYWYQQKSSQAPKLLFHYYDKDFNNEADTPDNFQSRRPNTSFCFLDIRSPGLGDTAMYLCATSRVDRSGYGYTFGSGTRLTVV.

The table lists this clone with many counts. The chain uses TRBV28 and TRBJ2-3; weak D call: TRBD1 (5 bases). The CDR3 sequence is 13 residues long. Germline lookup yields CDR1 MDHEN and CDR2 SYDVKM. The germline V and J ends were trimmed by 8 bases and 7 bases, with 16 bases remaining between them. The CDR3 spells CASRSPGFNTQYF. The CDR3 DNA is TGTGCCAGCCGAAGTCCAGGGTTCAATACGCAGTATTTT.

This clone appeared many times. J is TRBJ1-1 and V is TRBV7-8, with 7 bases fitting TRBD1. This CDR3 is built from 15 residues. Germline V gives CDR1 SGHVS, CDR2 FQNEAQ. J lost 2 bases, V lost 4 bases, and 7 bases had no gene match. CDR3 sequence reads: CASSSQTGTNTEAFF. In nucleotides, the CDR3 is TGTGCCAGCAGCTCCCAGACAGGGACCAACACTGAAGCTTTCTTT.

This clone was picked up many times. The chain joins TRBV11-3 to TRBJ1-1, with 8 bases aligning to TRBD1. The CDR3 spans 14 residues. V shed 5 bases and J 10 bases; nucleotides not matched to a gene: 12. Germline CDR1 reads SGHNT; CDR2 reads YENEEA. CDR3 loop: CASSHRGDTQSAFF. The CDR3 DNA sequence: TGTGCCAGCAGCCACAGGGGGGACACCCAATCAGCTTTCTTT.

This clone was observed many times. The chain links TRBV11-3 to TRBJ2-3; 8 nucleotides agree with TRBD1. Unmatched junction bases numbered 6, after V lost 5 bases and J lost 5 bases. The CDR3 is made up of 14 amino acids. The germline gives CDR1 SGHNT, CDR2 YENEEA. The CDR3 loop reads CASSPGGPGDTQYF. The CDR3 bases are TGTGCCAGCAGCCCAGGGGGCCCGGGAGATACGCAGTATTTT.

This clone occurred many times. This chain joins TRBV29-1 and TRBJ2-7; 8 bases line up with TRBD1. Germline lookup yields CDR1 SQVTM and CDR2 ANQGSEA. CDR3 length: 13 amino acids. The V gene end was trimmed by 6 bases and the J gene end by 3 bases; junction bases not matched to a gene: 7. CDR3 region: CSVGQDAIYEQYF. CDR3 DNA sequence: TGCAGCGTGGGACAGGACGCGATCTACGAGCAGTACTTC.

This clone was recorded at least ten times. The CDR3 DNA reads as TGTGCCAGCAGCAACAGGGAAGAGAATGGCTACACCTTC. Amino acid sequence: CASSNREENGYTF. The V gene is TRBV21-1, the J gene TRBJ1-2; the table's D call, TRBD1, was not checked against the DNA. TRBV21-1 represents a pseudogene. CDR3 length equals 13 residues.

This clone was seen many times. The CDR3: CASGDRGRTNTEAFF. The CDR3 DNA reads TGTGCCAGCGGAGACAGGGGTCGGACGAACACTGAAGCTTTCTTT. This chain joins TRBV6-1 and TRBJ1-1; 8 bases match TRBD1. The V gene's germline CDR1 is MNHNS and CDR2 SASEGT. The CDR3 extends over 15 amino acids. The J segment lost 1 base and the V segment lost 8 bases, leaving 9 bases of the junction unmatched.

This clone was detected a few times. V usage is TRBV13 and J usage is TRBJ2-1; D is perhaps TRBD1 (5 bases). The CDR3 runs 13 residues. CDR1 and CDR2 (germline): PRHDT, FYEKMQ (reference sequence). V was cut by 6 bases and J by 5 bases, with 11 bases left in between. The CDR3 spells CASSGAENNEQFF. CDR3 in DNA: TGTGCCAGCAGTGGGGCAGAAAACAATGAGCAGTTCTTC.

This clone was counted ten times or more. The rearrangement links TRBV28 to TRBJ2-1; D unclear. The V end lost 5 bases, the J end lost 9 bases, and 14 bases lay between the germline ends. The CDR3 sequence is 13 residues long. Germline CDR1 reads MDHEN; CDR2 reads SYDVKM. For the CDR3, the DNA is TGTGCCAGCAGTCGGGTTCGGGTTGGTGAGCAGTTCTTC. It yields the protein CASSRVRVGEQFF.

This clone was seen many times. CDR3 DNA sequence: TGCGCCAGCAGCCAAGCACAGGTCTCCTACGAGCAGTACTTC. Protein: CASSQAQVSYEQYF. This sequence joins TRBV4-1 and TRBJ2-7; TRBD1 is a possible D gene (5 bases). The germline gives CDR1 MGHRA, CDR2 YSYEKL. The CDR3 totals 14 residues. Trimming removed 1 base at V and 0 bases at J, with 7 bases between.

There are many counts of this clone. The genes are TRBV9 and TRBJ1-5; a weak D match, TRBD1 (5 bases). CDR3 length equals 15 residues. Trimming removed 3 bases at V and 3 bases at J, with 13 bases between. Germline CDR1 and CDR2: SGDLS and YYNGEE. The CDR3 region has the DNA TGTGCCAGCAGCGGGGGTGGGGCCCCCAATCAGCCCCAGCATTTT. Amino acid sequence: CASSGGGAPNQPQHF.

In its sample, this clone was seen many times. The gene calls are TRBV6-5 and TRBJ2-2; no clear D gene. V was trimmed by 5 bases and J by 6 bases, leaving 4 bases between them. CDR3 size: 11 residues. Germline V gene lookup returns CDR1 MNHEY and CDR2 SVGAGI. The CDR3 region is CASSRAGELFF. DNA of the CDR3: TGTGCCAGCAGTCGCGCCGGGGAGCTGTTTTTT.

This clone has ten or more counts. This chain links TRBV18 with TRBJ2-7, with a possible D match to TRBD1 (5 bases). This CDR3 is 16 amino acids long. The V gene lost 3 bases and the J gene lost 0 bases, with 15 bases spanning the gap. The germline gives CDR1 KGHSH, CDR2 LQKENI. CDR3: CASSPLDTSSSYEQYF. CDR3 DNA sequence: TGTGCCAGCTCACCGTTGGACACATCGAGCTCCTACGAGCAGTACTTC.

This clone was picked up many times. This sequence joins TRBV6-4 and TRBJ2-1; TRBD2 agrees at 12 bases. V dropped 5 bases and J dropped 7; count of bases not matched to a gene: 6. The CDR3 contains 15 residues. CDR1 and CDR2 from the germline V gene are MRHNA and SNTAGT. This chain's CDR3 is CASSNRLAGGNEQFF. The CDR3 DNA sequence: TGTGCCAGCAGTAATCGGCTAGCGGGAGGGAATGAGCAGTTCTTC.

In this sample, this clone turned up many times. V is TRBV4-2 and J is TRBJ2-3; possible D gene TRBD2, 5 bases. V dropped 7 bases and J dropped 7 bases, with 15 bases sitting between them. CDR3 length: 13 residues. Germline V gives CDR1 LGHNA, CDR2 YNFKEQ. The CDR3 is CASMSRGGNTQYF. CDR3 nucleotides: TGTGCCAGCATGTCCCGGGGTGGGAATACGCAGTATTTT.

The sample holds many counts of this clone. The V and J genes are TRBV11-2 and TRBJ2-1, with TRBD2 matching 9 bases. The CDR3 spans 16 residues. The V segment lost 3 bases and the J segment 8 bases; nucleotides outside the gene matches: 11. Germline-derived CDR1 and CDR2 are SGHAT and FQNNGV. DNA of the CDR3: TGTGCCAGCAGCTTTAGCGGGAGAAGTCGTAACGATGAGCAGTTCTTC. Translating gives CASSFSGRSRNDEQFF.

This clone was detected ten times or more. V usage is TRBV5-1 and J usage is TRBJ1-3; tentative D call: TRBD1 (6 bases). The CDR3 totals 16 residues. V was trimmed by 0 bases and J by 0 bases, leaving 10 bases between them. Germline loops: CDR1 SGHRS, CDR2 YFSETQ. CDR3 DNA sequence: TGCGCCAGCAGCTTGGGACAGGTACGCTCTGGAAACACCATATATTTT. It encodes CASSLGQVRSGNTIYF.

This clone was detected many times. The chain joins TRBV7-9 to TRBJ2-7; 7 bases are shared with TRBD2. The V gene end was trimmed by 5 bases and the J gene end by 2 bases; junction bases not matched to a gene: 21. The CDR3 totals 19 residues. Germline CDR1 is SEHNR and CDR2 is FQNEAQ (reference sequence). The CDR3 is CASSHRYSRAGVPTYEQYF. The CDR3 DNA reads TGTGCCAGCAGCCACCGCTACTCACGGGCGGGAGTTCCCACCTACGAGCAGTACTTC.

In this sample, this clone turned up many times. The V and J genes are TRBV29-1 and TRBJ2-5; D is ambiguous. The CDR3 contains 13 residues. Germline assignment: CDR1 SQVTM and CDR2 ANQGSEA. Trimming removed 5 bases at V and 9 bases at J, with 19 bases between. DNA for the CDR3: TGCAGCGTTCCATCCACAAACGGGTTGTCCCAGTACTTC. This codes for CSVPSTNGLSQYF. Full variable domain (rest looked up from reference TRBV29-1 and TRBJ2-5): SAVISQKPSRDICQRGTSLTIQCQVDSQVTMMFWYRQQPGQSLTLIATANQGSEATYESGFVIDKFPISRPNLTFSTLTVSNMSPEDSSIYLCSVPSTNGLSQYFGPGTRLLVL.

This clone was counted a few times. V gene TRBV9 combines with J gene TRBJ1-6; TRBD1 agrees at 8 bases. This CDR3 is 17 amino acids long. V trimming: 3 bases; J trimming: 5 bases; junction bases outside the gene matches: 10. Germline V gene sequence: CDR1 SGDLS, CDR2 YYNGEE. Here the CDR3 DNA reads TGTGCCAGCAGCGCTTACGGACAGGGACTTAATAATTCACCCCTCCACTTT. Protein product: CASSAYGQGLNNSPLHF.

This clone was seen ten or more times. This sequence joins TRBV4-1 and TRBJ2-2; 11 nucleotides line up with TRBD2. The CDR3 is 16 residues long. The J segment lost 3 bases and the V segment lost 4 bases, leaving 4 bases of the junction unmatched. Germline V gene sequence: CDR1 MGHRA, CDR2 YSYEKL. The CDR3 is CASSPRLAGYTGELFF. As DNA, the CDR3 is TGCGCCAGCAGCCCGAGACTAGCGGGATACACCGGGGAGCTGTTTTTT.

This clone has ten or more counts. The chain combines TRBV7-9 with TRBJ2-2, with D maybe TRBD2 (6 bases). Trimming pared 2 bases from V and 5 bases from J, leaving 12 bases between. Germline loops: CDR1 SEHNR, CDR2 FQNEAQ (reference sequence). The CDR3 sequence is 15 residues long. In nucleotides, the CDR3 is TGTGCCAGCAGCTTAATATACGGGGGTACCGGGGAGCTGTTTTTT. The encoded protein is CASSLIYGGTGELFF.

This clone was detected many times. This sequence joins TRBV7-3 and TRBJ2-5, with 7 bases matching TRBD2. V lost 5 bases and J lost 1; bases outside the gene matches: 1. From germline, CDR1 is SGHTA and CDR2 FQGTGA. The CDR3 spans 13 residues. CDR3 residues: CASSRGSQETQYF. The CDR3 DNA reads TGTGCCAGCAGCCGCGGGAGCCAAGAGACCCAGTACTTC.

There are many counts of this clone. The chain couples TRBV11-2 to TRBJ1-4; perhaps TRBD1 as D (5 bases). The CDR3 spans 14 residues. V was trimmed by 2 bases and J by 5 bases, leaving 9 bases between them. Germline CDR1 SGHAT, CDR2 FQNNGV. The CDR3 loop reads CASSLSRVNEKLFF. As DNA, the CDR3 is TGTGCCAGCAGCTTAAGCAGGGTAAATGAAAAACTGTTTTTT.

This clone occurred many times. The chain combines TRBV5-8 with TRBJ2-1; D might be TRBD1 (6 bases). Germline V gene data show CDR1 as SGHTS and CDR2 as YDEGEE. V gave up 2 bases and J gave up 9 bases, with 9 bases separating them. The CDR3 has 12 amino acids. CDR3 bases: TGTGCCAGCAGCTTACAGGGTACTGAGCAGTTCTTC. This sequence encodes CASSLQGTEQFF.

This clone was recorded at least ten times. CDR3 nucleotides: TGTGCCAGCAGCTCGGGGACAGGGAGCACAGATACGCAGTATTTT. Protein sequence: CASSSGTGSTDTQYF. This sequence joins TRBV5-6 and TRBJ2-3; TRBD1 agrees at 9 bases. Trimming took 3 bases from V and 0 from J; bases not matched to a gene: 2. Germline assignment: CDR1 SGHDT and CDR2 YYEEEE. This CDR3 contains 15 residues.

This clone was seen at least ten times. The genes are TRBV19 and TRBJ2-7, with 10 nucleotides matching TRBD1. The junction had 5 bases not matched to a gene; V was cut back by 5 bases and J by 1 base. Germline V CDR1 and CDR2: LNHDA, SQIVND (reference sequence). The length of the CDR3 is 15 residues. CDR3 sequence: CASSDKGQGSYEQYF. In nucleotides, the CDR3 is TGTGCCAGTAGTGACAAGGGACAGGGGTCCTACGAGCAGTACTTC.

This clone was recorded many times. The CDR3 sequence: CASSLGTDMDTDTQYF. CDR3 nucleotides: TGTGCCAGCAGCTTGGGAACCGACATGGACACAGATACGCAGTATTTT. The chain links TRBV5-4 to TRBJ2-3; no firm D call. This CDR3 has 16 residues. Germline CDR1 and CDR2: SGHNT and YYREEE (reference sequence). Trimming left V 0 bases short and J 2 bases short, with 13 bases between. The whole variable domain, remainder taken from reference TRBV5-4 and TRBJ2-3, is ETGVTQSPTHLIKTRGQQVTLRCSSQSGHNTVSWYQQALGQGPQFIFQYYREEENGRGNFPPRFSGLQFPNYSSELNVNALELDDSALYLCASSLGTDMDTDTQYFGPGTRLTVL.

Many counts were recorded for this clone. The chain couples TRBV9 to TRBJ2-1; TRBD2 matches at 7 bases. The CDR3 consists of 15 residues. J lost 1 base, V lost 7 bases, and 8 bases had no gene match. CDR1 is SGDLS, CDR2 YYNGEE, per germline. The CDR3 loop is CASHWGEGSYNEQFF. CDR3 nucleotides: TGTGCCAGCCACTGGGGGGAGGGGTCCTACAATGAGCAGTTCTTC.

This clone was observed many times. The rearrangement links TRBV27 to TRBJ1-1; perhaps TRBD1 as D (6 bases). The V and J ends lost 5 bases and 4 bases respectively, with 11 bases between them. This CDR3 spans 13 amino acids. Germline CDR1 MNHEY, CDR2 SMNVEV (reference sequence). DNA of the CDR3: TGTGCCAGCAGTCTCACAGGGAGCACTGAAGCTTTCTTT. Translated: CASSLTGSTEAFF.